This T cell receptor (beta chain) derives from a study of PD-L1 blockade in urothelial cancer. The overall study: Male sex and bladder-origin urothelial cancer characterized about 90% of the roughly 30 patients. Analyses used blood from 3 weeks (second dose) and 6 weeks after treatment start.

Sequencing used immunoSEQ multiplex PCR; TCRdb keeps in-frame clones, though not all of them. The table has about 48,000 clones, about four fifths seen once; the top ten hold approximately 8.8%. Germline loops: CDR1 LGHNT, CDR2 FRNRAP. V gave up 1 base and J gave up 1 base, with 13 bases separating them. There are 16 residues in the CDR3. Time point of the sample: peripheral blood 6 weeks after treatment start. The chain recombines TRBV12-5 with TRBJ2-5, with D possibly being TRBD1 (6 bases). Specimen: PBMCs, collected around atezolizumab (anti-PD-L1) treatment. The TCR sequence derives from a man aged 70 or older with urothelial cancer. The chain's CDR3 is CASGLGGGGVQETQYF. Written as DNA, the CDR3 is TGTGCTAGTGGTTTGGGGGGTGGGGGCGTCCAAGAGACCCAGTACTTC.